This T cell receptor (beta chain) stems from a study of siplizumab effects on memory and regulatory T cells. CDR1 and CDR2 from the germline V gene are SGDLS and YYNGEE. J gave up 0 bases and V 3 bases, and 6 bases lay outside the gene matches. The CDR3 has 18 residues. This clone was seen once. Generated by immunoSEQ multiplex PCR, the TCRdb table keeps only in-frame clones and is missing some. Here the sample spans nearly 85,000 clones, just under 95% being singletons. Sequencing was done on a sample of CD8+ T cells sorted from blood. J is TRBJ2-6 and V is TRBV9; TRBD2 matches at 10 bases. This TCR was recovered from a human donor in good health. The CDR3 region is CASSASTSGFSGANVLTF. CDR3 nucleotides: TGTGCCAGCAGCGCCTCGACTAGCGGGTTCTCTGGGGCCAACGTCCTGACTTTC.